The rows below give T cell receptor beta chains drawn from one sample of a study of blood T cells in healthy people across ages. TCRdb used MiXCR to reprocess the 5' RACE reads, holding one entry per CDR3 protein. The sample has fewer than 900,000 distinct CDR3 sequences; roughly 45% are singletons. Sequenced input: blood. These receptors came from a woman in her sixties or seventies in good health. CDR3s include the opening cysteine and the closing phenylalanine or tryptophan. The D gene is left open where the match is weak. Where a row states a size, it is once, few, many or the class of an expanded clone; other rows omit it.

TRBD1 | TRBJ2-5 | - | TRBV12-3/TRBV12-4 | CASNQGAETQYF | TGTGCCAGCAATCAGGGGGCAGAGACCCAGTACTTC
TRBD2 | TRBJ2-1 | once | TRBV7-9 | CASSWTSGGFYEQFF | TGTGCCAGCAGTTGGACTAGCGGGGGATTCTACGAGCAGTTCTTC
TRBD1 | TRBJ1-2 | few | TRBV7-2 | CASTVGQGDFGGYTF | TGTGCCAGCACCGTGGGGCAGGGGGATTTCGGTGGCTACACCTTC
- | TRBJ2-5 | - | TRBV24-1 | CATSAGTGGATETQYF | TGTGCCACCAGTGCTGGTACAGGGGGGGCAACGGAGACCCAGTACTTC
TRBD2 | TRBJ2-3 | few | TRBV2 | CASSALTSGGPGSTDTQYF | TGTGCCAGCAGTGCCCTCACTAGCGGGGGCCCAGGAAGCACAGATACGCAGTATTTT
TRBD1 | TRBJ2-5 | few | TRBV6-5 | CASSYSDRDVGETQYF | TGTGCCAGCAGTTATAGCGACAGGGATGTAGGGGAGACCCAGTACTTC
TRBD1 | TRBJ2-7 | - | TRBV2 | CASSTAPSTGDFYEQYF | TGTGCCAGCAGCACAGCCCCCTCGACAGGGGATTTCTACGAGCAGTACTTC
- | TRBJ2-1 | few | TRBV27 | CASSSSGWKGEFF | TGTGCCAGCAGTTCCTCCGGGTGGAAGGGCGAGTTCTTC
TRBD2 | TRBJ2-1 | few | TRBV18 | CASSTGTSGRAEQFF | TGTGCCAGCTCGACCGGGACTAGCGGACGGGCGGAGCAGTTCTTC
- | TRBJ1-5 | - | TRBV6-1 | CASGRQIQPQHF | TGTGCCTCAGGGAGACAGATTCAGCCCCAGCATTTT
TRBD2 | TRBJ2-3 | few | TRBV20-1 | CSARETSGGTDTQYF | TGCAGTGCTAGAGAGACTAGCGGGGGTACGGATACGCAGTATTTT
TRBD1 | TRBJ2-2 | few | TRBV7-3 | CASSTTGGHTGELFF | TGTGCCAGCAGCACAACAGGGGGCCACACCGGGGAGCTGTTTTTT
TRBD1 | TRBJ2-1 | - | TRBV5-1 | CASSFRTGSPSGEQFF | TGCGCCAGCAGCTTTCGGACAGGGTCCCCATCAGGTGAGCAGTTCTTC
- | TRBJ2-4 | - | TRBV2 | CALAPSGNIQYF | TGTGCTCTCGCCCCGTCGGGGAACATTCAGTACTTC
- | TRBJ1-1 | - | TRBV4-1 | CASSQDRFLGLNTEAFF | TGCGCCAGCAGCCAAGATCGGTTCCTGGGTCTGAACACTGAAGCTTTCTTT
- | TRBJ2-2 | - | TRBV7-3 | CASSGSDRTGELFF | TGTGCCAGCAGTGGCAGCGATCGCACCGGGGAGCTGTTTTTT
- | TRBJ1-1 | once | TRBV12-5 | CASGRLTGVGEAFF | TGTGCTAGTGGACGATTAACCGGGGTAGGGGAAGCTTTCTTT
TRBD2 | TRBJ2-3 | - | TRBV9 | CASSRNAGGPDTQYF | TGTGCCAGCAGTCGAAACGCGGGGGGACCAGATACGCAGTATTTT
- | TRBJ1-6 | - | TRBV25-1 | CASRAESSYNSPLHF | TGTGCCAGCAGAGCAGAGAGCTCCTATAATTCACCCCTCCACTTT
- | TRBJ1-2 | - | TRBV12-3/TRBV12-4 | CASSRGQLNYGYTF | TGTGCCAGCAGTCGCGGACAGCTGAACTATGGCTACACCTTC
- | TRBJ2-7 | - | TRBV20-1 | CSARQTYEQYF | TGCAGTGCTAGGCAGACCTACGAGCAGTACTTC
- | TRBJ2-6 | few | TRBV3-1 | CASRPPSAGVSSGANVLTF | TGTGCCAGCAGGCCCCCGTCGGCAGGGGTTAGCTCTGGGGCCAACGTCCTGACTTTC
- | TRBJ2-1 | many | TRBV29-1 | CSVEDRLEFF | TGCAGCGTTGAAGATCGTCTCGAGTTCTTC
- | TRBJ1-2 | few | TRBV7-9 | CASSRDTFLANYGYTF | TGTGCCAGCAGCCGGGACACCTTCCTTGCTAACTATGGCTACACCTTC
- | TRBJ2-7 | few | TRBV3-1 | CASSQGHRLYEQYF | TGTGCCAGCAGCCAAGGTCACCGGCTCTACGAGCAGTACTTC
TRBD2 | TRBJ2-1 | - | TRBV6-2/TRBV6-3 | CASSKGGPSREGRGEQFF | TGTGCCAGCTCGAAAGGAGGTCCCTCGCGGGAGGGCCGGGGTGAGCAGTTCTTC
TRBD1 | TRBJ1-5 | - | TRBV5-6 | CASSLGDRDRGRVQPQHF | TGTGCCAGCAGCTTGGGAGACCGGGACAGGGGAAGAGTTCAGCCCCAGCATTTT
- | TRBJ2-7 | many | TRBV5-1 | CASSGLAAGYEQYF | TGCGCCAGCAGCGGCCTTGCGGCAGGCTACGAGCAGTACTTC
- | TRBJ2-3 | many | TRBV15 | CATSRDQIEGNTDTQYF | TGTGCCACCAGCAGAGATCAGATAGAGGGGAACACAGATACGCAGTATTTT
TRBD1 | TRBJ1-1 | - | TRBV28 | CASNSPGGQGWTEAFF | TGTGCCAGCAACTCCCCTGGGGGACAGGGCTGGACTGAAGCTTTCTTT
TRBD1 | TRBJ2-3 | many | TRBV5-5 | CASSGTGGDTQYF | TGTGCCAGCAGCGGGACAGGGGGAGATACGCAGTATTTT